This T cell receptor beta chain was sequenced for a study of blood T cell repertoires in COVID-19. V trimming: 5 bases; J trimming: 4 bases; junction bases outside the gene matches: 8. Germline V lookup: CDR1 MNHNY, CDR2 SVGAGI (reference sequence). The CDR3 covers 16 residues. The data were produced by immunoSEQ multiplex PCR, yet TCRdb's version contains in-frame clones alone and is incomplete. The sample includes roughly 300,000 clones, 85% of them seen just once. Material for sequencing was PBMCs or T cells enriched from blood (not recorded which). J is TRBJ2-2 and V is TRBV6-6, with TRBD1 matching 9 bases. The receptor was derived from a woman in her forties or fifties who had recovered from COVID-19. CDR3 DNA sequence: TGTGCCAGCAGTGTCCACAGGGGGCGCAGCACCGGGGAGCTGTTTTTT. It translates to CASSVHRGRSTGELFF.